This TCR beta chain was sequenced for a study of T cell responses to AZD1222 COVID-19 vaccine. General study findings and limits: Seropositive at baseline were only a handful of AZD1222 recipients. Possibly, clonal diversity was underestimated; donors were largely white British and included more females. An increase in Spike-specific TCR breadth and depth was observed after two AZD1222 doses. Epitopes outside B.1.351 and B.1.1.7 mutated regions reportedly drew nearly half of spike TCRs.

The method was immunoSEQ multiplex PCR; TCRdb's version includes in-frame clones alone and lacks a portion of them. The sample has approximately 170,000 clones, approximately 90% seen once. V dropped 7 bases and J dropped 3 bases, with 12 bases sitting between them. CDR3 length equals 13 residues. Only one count was recorded for this clone. Its antigen is not identified. The sequence was collected from an adult in good health. The chain links TRBV12-3 or TRBV12-4 to TRBJ1-1; no reliable D call. The sequencing used peripheral blood, collected on day 0 of AZD1222 vaccination. CDR3 sequence reads: CASTRTDDTEAFF. CDR3 sequence (DNA): TGTGCCAGCACTCGGACCGACGACACTGAAGCTTTCTTT.